The 26 T cell receptor beta chains below were found in one sample sequenced in a study of blood T cell repertoires in COVID-19. Libraries were prepared by immunoSEQ multiplex PCR; TCRdb keeps only in-frame clonotypes and omits some of them. Altogether around 80,000 clones are present, over 80% being singletons, with the ten largest covering over 10%. Sequenced: peripheral blood. The source is a man aged 50 to 60 with COVID-19, enrolled during active disease.

The gene calls are TRBV15 and TRBJ2-3, with D tentatively TRBD2 (6 bases). CDR1 is LNHNV and CDR2 is YYDKDF in the germline V gene (reference sequence). The CDR3 is made up of 16 amino acids. Trimming shortened V by 1 base and J by 1 base, and 12 bases separated the two germline ends. CDR3: CATSRAKPGGTDTQYF. The CDR3, as DNA: TGTGCCACCAGCAGAGCTAAGCCGGGGGGCACAGATACGCAGTATTTT.

The chain links TRBV21-1 to TRBJ2-1; the table gives TRBD1 as D, unverified against the DNA. TRBV21-1 is described as a pseudogene. This CDR3 is built from 15 residues. CDR3 nucleotides: TGTGCCAGCAGCAAGTCAGGGATCCCTTACAATGAGCAGTTCTTC. Amino acid sequence: CASSKSGIPYNEQFF.

This rearrangement joins TRBV2 to TRBJ2-7, with D perhaps matching TRBD2 (5 bases). The germline V and J ends were trimmed by 7 bases and 2 bases, with 12 bases remaining between them. Germline CDR1 is SNHLY and CDR2 is FYNNEI. The CDR3 sequence is 13 residues long. In DNA, the CDR3 is TGTGCCAGCAACCGGGGTGTTACCTACGAGCAGTACTTC. Translated: CASNRGVTYEQYF.

The chain has TRBV7-2 and TRBJ1-5; D is perhaps TRBD1 (5 bases). V was clipped by 2 bases and J by 4 bases, with 15 bases between them. CDR3 length equals 16 residues. Germline loops: CDR1 SGHTA, CDR2 FQGNSA. The CDR3 here is CASSLNGQGRNQPQHF. In DNA, the CDR3 is TGTGCCAGCAGCTTAAATGGGCAGGGCCGTAATCAGCCCCAGCATTTT.

The J gene is TRBJ1-2, the V gene TRBV9; D is ambiguous. Trimming shortened V by 0 bases and J by 2 bases, and 17 bases separated the two germline ends. In germline, CDR1 is SGDLS, CDR2 YYNGEE. The CDR3 totals 17 residues. The CDR3, as DNA: TGTGCCAGCAGCGTAGGAGGGTCTTACTTGCAGAACTATGGCTACACCTTC. This translates into CASSVGGSYLQNYGYTF. Based on the CDR3 plus reference TRBV9 and TRBJ1-2, the full variable domain is DSGVTQTPKHLITATGQRVTLRCSPRSGDLSVYWYQQSLDQGLQFLIQYYNGEERAKGNILERFSAQQFPDLHSELNLSSLELGDSALYFCASSVGGSYLQNYGYTFGSGTRLTVV.

This clone was seen a single time. The germline gene is not matched at one end of the junction; a read error may be the cause. The genes are TRBV3-1 (or the pseudogene TRBV3-2) and TRBJ2-1; D might be TRBD2 (5 bases). The CDR3 loop spans 13 amino acids. Germline V lookup: CDR1 LGHDT, CDR2 YNNKEL (reference sequence). CDR3 nucleotide sequence: TGTGCCAGCAGCCAAGCTCGGTCTGGCGCGCGGGTCTTC. Translation gives CASSQARSGARVF.

The table lists this clone with a count of one. The chain employs TRBV5-1 and TRBJ2-1, with 13 bases identical to TRBD2. The CDR3 length is 17 residues. Germline values: CDR1 SGHRS, CDR2 YFSETQ. V shed 4 bases and J 4 bases; nucleotides not matched to a gene: 8. CDR3 amino acids: CASSRRLAGGSYNEQFF. The CDR3 DNA is TGCGCCAGCAGCAGGCGACTAGCGGGAGGTAGTTACAATGAGCAGTTCTTC.

This clone was seen a few times. The V call is TRBV19, the J call TRBJ2-1; a possible D gene is TRBD2 (5 bases). Germline assignment: CDR1 LNHDA and CDR2 SQIVND (reference sequence). CDR3 length equals 14 residues. V gave up 3 bases and J gave up 8 bases, with 14 bases separating them. The CDR3, as DNA: TGTGCCAGTAGTATGGGTCTAGCTCAGGATGAGCAGTTCTTC. Translating gives CASSMGLAQDEQFF. Together with reference TRBV19 and TRBJ2-1, the CDR3 gives the full variable domain: DGGITQSPKYLFRKEGQNVTLSCEQNLNHDAMYWYRQDPGQGLRLIYYSQIVNDFQKGDIAEGYSVSREKKESFPLTVTSAQKNPTAFYLCASSMGLAQDEQFFGPGTRLTVL.

J is TRBJ2-3 and V is TRBV3-1 (or the pseudogene TRBV3-2); weak D call: TRBD2 (6 bases). V was clipped by 1 base and J by 7 bases, with 15 bases between them. The CDR3 is 15 residues long. In germline, CDR1 is LGHDT, CDR2 YNNKEL (reference sequence). CDR3 DNA sequence: TGTGCCAGCAGCCAAGGTCCCCTGGGCGGGAATACGCAGTATTTT. Translation gives CASSQGPLGGNTQYF.

Only a few counts were recorded for this clone. The rearrangement joins TRBV19 to TRBJ1-6; perhaps TRBD1 as D (6 bases). Deletions cut 5 bases from V and 0 bases from J, with 11 bases between. This CDR3 is 16 amino acids long. The germline CDR1 and CDR2 sequences are LNHDA and SQIVND (reference sequence). CDR3 sequence reads: CASSFDRSSYNSPLHF. In nucleotides, the CDR3 is TGTGCCAGTAGTTTCGACAGGAGCTCCTATAATTCACCCCTCCACTTT.

The chain recombines TRBV11-2 with TRBJ2-3, with unresolved D. Germline CDR1 SGHAT, CDR2 FQNNGV. V dropped 5 bases and J dropped 8 bases, with 17 bases sitting between them. The CDR3 spans 14 residues. The CDR3 loop is CASSLRGGVFTQYF. The CDR3 DNA reads TGTGCCAGCAGCCTCCGAGGCGGCGTCTTTACGCAGTATTTT.

This chain joins TRBV3-1 (or the pseudogene TRBV3-2) and TRBJ1-5, with 7 bases identical to TRBD1. V was pared by 1 base and J by 6 bases, with 3 bases of the junction left unmatched. CDR1 LGHDT and CDR2 YNNKEL come from the germline V gene (reference sequence). The CDR3 contains 14 residues. The CDR3 nucleotides are TGTGCCAGCAGCCAAGGAGGGGGCGTTCAGCCCCAGCATTTT. This translates into CASSQGGGVQPQHF.

This clone was detected once. The rearrangement links TRBV7-8 to TRBJ2-3; 7 nucleotides align to TRBD2. The CDR3 extends over 16 amino acids. Per germline, CDR1 SGHVS and CDR2 FQNEAQ. Trimming at V came to 4 bases and at J to 1 base, leaving 8 bases not matched to a gene. The CDR3 region has the DNA TGTGCCAGCAGCTCCGGTGGGGGGGTGGGCACAGATACGCAGTATTTT. Amino acid sequence: CASSSGGGVGTDTQYF.

The chain carries TRBV11-2 and TRBJ2-4; D possibly corresponds to TRBD2 (6 bases). Deletions cut 2 bases from V and 10 bases from J, with 15 bases between. The CDR3 consists of 14 residues. The germline gives CDR1 SGHAT, CDR2 FQNNGV. CDR3 nucleotides: TGTGCCAGCAGCTTAATAGCGGCTGGAGGGATTCAGTACTTC. The encoded protein is CASSLIAAGGIQYF. Full variable domain (rest looked up from reference TRBV11-2 and TRBJ2-4): EAGVAQSPRYKIIEKRQSVAFWCNPISGHATLYWYQQILGQGPKLLIQFQNNGVVDDSQLPKDRFSAERLKGVDSTLKIQPAKLEDSAVYLCASSLIAAGGIQYFGAGTRLSVL.

This clone was recorded a few times. The chain joins TRBV9 to TRBJ1-1; no definite D call. The CDR3 runs 14 residues. Germline assignment: CDR1 SGDLS and CDR2 YYNGEE. Trimming left V 2 bases short and J 0 bases short, with 8 bases between. The CDR3 region is CASSVDSVNTEAFF. Here the CDR3 DNA reads TGTGCCAGCAGCGTCGATTCAGTGAACACTGAAGCTTTCTTT. The variable domain in full, with the rest retrieved from reference TRBV9 and TRBJ1-1, is DSGVTQTPKHLITATGQRVTLRCSPRSGDLSVYWYQQSLDQGLQFLIQYYNGEERAKGNILERFSAQQFPDLHSELNLSSLELGDSALYFCASSVDSVNTEAFFGQGTRLTVV.

The chain employs TRBV6-6 and TRBJ2-1; 8 bases map to TRBD2. Trimming removed 0 bases from V and 10 bases from J; junction bases left unmatched: 2. CDR3 length equals 13 residues. Looked up from germline, CDR1 is MNHNY and CDR2 is SVGAGI (reference sequence). This chain's CDR3 is CASSYSIAGEQFF. CDR3 sequence (DNA): TGTGCCAGCAGTTACTCGATAGCGGGGGAGCAGTTCTTC.

The chain couples TRBV28 to TRBJ1-2, with TRBD1 as a possible D gene (6 bases). Germline CDR1 reads MDHEN; CDR2 reads SYDVKM. Deletions cut 7 bases from V and 8 bases from J, with 17 bases between. This CDR3 has 13 amino acids. Written as DNA, the CDR3 is TGTGCCAGCACCCCCGACAGGTTGGTGGGCTACACCTTC. It codes for CASTPDRLVGYTF.

The chain couples TRBV21-1 to TRBJ1-6; TRBD1 was called by the table and not checked on the DNA. TRBV21-1 is tagged as a pseudogene. The CDR3 consists of 16 residues. Here the CDR3 reads CASSSPRQELNSPLHF. The CDR3 nucleotides are TGTGCCAGCAGCAGCCCGCGACAGGAATTAAATTCACCCCTCCACTTT.

This clone appeared a single time. The chain links TRBV2 to TRBJ1-3; TRBD1 might be the D (5 bases). Per germline, CDR1 SNHLY and CDR2 FYNNEI. This CDR3 region has 13 residues. With 6 bases removed from V and 5 bases from J, the gap between germline ends came to 11 bases. The CDR3 here is CASRAGRRNTIYF. The CDR3 DNA reads as TGTGCCAGCAGAGCGGGACGGCGAAACACCATATATTTT.

J is TRBJ1-1 and V is TRBV4-1; TRBD1 is a possible D gene (6 bases). Germline CDR1 and CDR2: MGHRA and YSYEKL. Trimming removed 1 base at V and 0 bases at J, with 15 bases between. CDR3 length: 17 residues. The CDR3 DNA follows: TGCGCCAGCAGCCAAGGTCAGGGGCCCTCGATGAACACTGAAGCTTTCTTT. Protein sequence: CASSQGQGPSMNTEAFF.

Only a few counts were recorded for this clone. This chain uses TRBV18 with TRBJ1-1, with TRBD1 matching 10 bases. The CDR3 has 18 amino acids. The V and J ends lost 2 bases and 1 base, in that order; junction bases with no gene match: 10. The germline V gene encodes CDR1 KGHSH and CDR2 LQKENI. The CDR3 is CASSPVRTGGVRNTEAFF. CDR3 nucleotides: TGTGCCAGCTCACCAGTGAGGACAGGGGGTGTGAGGAACACTGAAGCTTTCTTT.

This chain connects TRBV2 to TRBJ1-1; D gene uncertain. V was pared by 1 base and J by 3 bases, with 9 bases between. This CDR3 comprises 14 residues. Germline CDR1 SNHLY, CDR2 FYNNEI. The CDR3 region has the DNA TGTGCCAGCAGTGAAGGGACTTTAGACACTGAAGCTTTCTTT. Amino acid sequence: CASSEGTLDTEAFF.

The chain carries TRBV6-5 and TRBJ2-7; TRBD1 matches 7 bases. The CDR3 length is 14 residues. The V gene's germline CDR1 is MNHEY and CDR2 SVGAGI. Trimming at V came to 7 bases and at J to 2 bases, leaving 8 bases not matched to a gene. The CDR3 spells CASILATGAYEQYF. The CDR3 bases are TGTGCCAGCATTCTCGCTACAGGGGCCTACGAGCAGTACTTC.

The CDR3 DNA follows: TGTGCCAGCAGTGCAGTTCGGGGACTAGTGTGGAGCGAGCAGTACTTC. Its protein product is CASSAVRGLVWSEQYF. The chain carries TRBV7-2 and TRBJ2-7, with 8 nucleotides matching TRBD2. CDR3 length: 16 amino acids. V trimming: 6 bases; J trimming: 6 bases; junction bases outside the gene matches: 16. Germline-derived CDR1 and CDR2 are SGHTA and FQGNSA.

V usage is TRBV28 and J usage is TRBJ1-3; perhaps TRBD1 as D (6 bases). CDR1 and CDR2 from the germline V gene are MDHEN and SYDVKM. Trimming left V 7 bases short and J 2 bases short, with 15 bases between. This CDR3 is built from 15 residues. CDR3 amino acids: CASNKDRIAGNTIYF. DNA for the CDR3: TGTGCCAGCAACAAAGACAGGATAGCTGGAAACACCATATATTTT.

The chain couples TRBV4-2 to TRBJ2-7; 7 nucleotides align to TRBD1. The ends lost 4 bases at V and 5 bases at J; junction bases unmatched: 8. The germline CDR1 and CDR2 sequences are LGHNA and YNFKEQ. CDR3 size: 14 residues. The DNA of the CDR3 is TGTGCCAGCAGCCCCCGACAGGGTTCAAACGAGCAGTACTTC. Translating gives CASSPRQGSNEQYF.